This T cell receptor (beta chain) derives from a study of control samples from healthy donors and cancer patients. Profiling relied on immunoSEQ multiplex PCR, and the TCRdb table lists in-frame clones only, not all of them. This table holds fewer than 200,000 clones, more than 90% found once. CDR1 is MNHEY, CDR2 SVGAGI, per germline. V was pared by 7 bases and J by 7 bases, with 13 bases between. The CDR3 is made up of 13 amino acids. The rearrangement uses TRBV6-5 and TRBJ2-2; D assignment may be TRBD1 or TRBD2 (5 bases each). Source material: blood. This clonotype was obtained from a man aged 25-40 years in good health. CDR3 nucleotide sequence: TGTGCCAGCAAGACCGGGGCTGGCGGGGAGCTGTTTTTT. Its translation: CASKTGAGGELFF.